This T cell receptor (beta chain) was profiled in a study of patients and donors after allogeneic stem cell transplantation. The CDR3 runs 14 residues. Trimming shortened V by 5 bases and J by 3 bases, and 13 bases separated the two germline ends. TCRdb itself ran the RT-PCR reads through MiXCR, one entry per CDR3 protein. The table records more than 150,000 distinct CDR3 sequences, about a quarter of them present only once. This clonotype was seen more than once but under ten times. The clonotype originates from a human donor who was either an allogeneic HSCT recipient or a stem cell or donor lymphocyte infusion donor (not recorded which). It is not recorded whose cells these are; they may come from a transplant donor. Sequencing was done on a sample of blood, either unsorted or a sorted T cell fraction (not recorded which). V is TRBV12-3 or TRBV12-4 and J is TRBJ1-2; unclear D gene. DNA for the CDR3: TGTGCCAGCAGTCCGCCCCAGTTCGACTATGGCTACACCTTC. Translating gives CASSPPQFDYGYTF.